The 22 T cell receptor beta chains below were found in one sample sequenced in a study of blood T cell repertoires in COVID-19. Sequencing was performed with immunoSEQ multiplex PCR; in TCRdb, only in-frame clones are kept and a portion is missing. The sample includes 300,000 to 500,000 clones, 88% of them seen just once. Material for sequencing was PBMCs or T cells enriched from blood (not recorded which). These receptors were obtained from a woman aged 30 to 39 with acute COVID-19.

V usage is TRBV19 and J usage is TRBJ2-2, with a weak D call TRBD2 (6 bases). The CDR3 covers 16 residues. Germline V lookup: CDR1 LNHDA, CDR2 SQIVND (reference sequence). V lost 4 bases and J 8 bases, leaving 20 bases between the germline ends. The CDR3 sequence: CASSTEGRSGRGELFF. The CDR3 nucleotides are TGTGCCAGTAGTACAGAAGGGAGGAGTGGCCGGGGGGAGCTGTTTTTT.

The chain carries TRBV27 and TRBJ2-2; D is possibly TRBD1 (6 bases). The CDR3 runs 16 residues. Germline V lookup: CDR1 MNHEY, CDR2 SMNVEV (reference sequence). Trimming left V 5 bases short and J 5 bases short, with 18 bases between. The CDR3 is CASSGLGAGRTGELFF. CDR3 DNA: TGTGCCAGCAGTGGTCTGGGGGCAGGGAGAACCGGGGAGCTGTTTTTT.

This clone occurred once. V and J are TRBV9 and TRBJ2-3, with D possibly being TRBD2 (7 bases). Trimming left V 0 bases short and J 4 bases short, with 15 bases between. The CDR3 totals 16 residues. Germline V gives CDR1 SGDLS, CDR2 YYNGEE. The DNA of the CDR3 is TGTGCCAGCAGCGTAGTTGACGGGGGGCCATCAGATACGCAGTATTTT. Translating gives CASSVVDGGPSDTQYF.

About this clone: Other DNA variants within this sample encode the same CDR3. The chain combines TRBV7-3 with TRBJ2-1; 9 bases are a match to TRBD2. CDR3 length: 14 residues. With V trimmed by 6 bases and J by 7 bases, 7 bases remained unmatched. The germline V gene has CDR1 SGHTA and CDR2 FQGTGA. DNA for the CDR3: TGTGCCAGCAGTTTTAGCGGGGGTGTGAATGAGCAGTTCTTC. It codes for CASSFSGGVNEQFF.

The chain employs TRBV27 and TRBJ2-3, with 7 bases fitting TRBD2. The trim removed 6 bases at V and 6 bases at J, leaving 3 bases unmatched. Germline V gene data show CDR1 as MNHEY and CDR2 as SMNVEV (reference sequence). This CDR3 is built from 12 residues. The CDR3 sequence is CASSPGGDTQYF. Here the CDR3 DNA reads TGTGCCAGCAGCCCCGGGGGGGATACGCAGTATTTT.

The chain uses TRBV29-1 and TRBJ1-2; D unclear. CDR1 is SQVTM and CDR2 is ANQGSEA in the germline V gene. This CDR3 region has 17 residues. Trimming pared 6 bases from V and 0 bases from J, leaving 23 bases between. The CDR3, as DNA: TGCAGCGTAGCAACACCGGGCCTAGGGAGGGCTAACTATGGCTACACCTTC. Its protein is CSVATPGLGRANYGYTF.

The chain combines TRBV30 with TRBJ2-7, with D possibly matching TRBD1 (6 bases). There are 17 residues in the CDR3. Trimming took off 3 bases at V and 2 bases at J, with 23 bases between the two ends. The germline V gene encodes CDR1 GTSNPN and CDR2 SVGIG (reference sequence). CDR3 amino acids: CAWRPHILTGLPYEQYF. The CDR3 nucleotides read TGTGCCTGGAGGCCGCACATACTGACAGGATTACCCTACGAGCAGTACTTC.

V and J are TRBV3-1 (or the pseudogene TRBV3-2) and TRBJ1-4, with no clear D. Germline V gene sequence: CDR1 LGHDT, CDR2 YNNKEL (reference sequence). Trimming pared 3 bases from V and 8 bases from J, leaving 10 bases between. The CDR3 sequence is 13 residues long. CDR3 loop: CASSHYGGEKLFF. For the CDR3, the DNA is TGTGCCAGCAGCCATTATGGCGGGGAAAAACTGTTTTTT.

V and J are TRBV5-6 and TRBJ2-2; unclear D gene. Looked up from germline, CDR1 is SGHDT and CDR2 is YYEEEE. The CDR3 is made up of 15 amino acids. The V gene lost 0 bases and the J gene lost 3 bases, with 9 bases spanning the gap. CDR3 protein: CASSLDSQYTGELFF. The CDR3 region has the DNA TGTGCCAGCAGCTTGGACAGCCAGTACACCGGGGAGCTGTTTTTT.

The CDR3: CASSVGARGTGELFF. The CDR3 DNA reads as TGTGCCAGCAGCGTAGGTGCGCGGGGGACCGGGGAGCTGTTTTTT. The V call is TRBV9, the J call TRBJ2-2; TRBD2 agrees at 7 bases. Germline CDR1 SGDLS, CDR2 YYNGEE. Trimming at V came to 0 bases and at J to 5 bases, leaving 4 bases not matched to a gene. CDR3 length: 15 residues.

There are a few counts of this clone. The same CDR3 arises from other DNA sequences in this sample as well. This chain joins TRBV10-3 and TRBJ2-7, with D uncertain. The CDR3 covers 12 residues. V dropped 0 bases and J dropped 4 bases, with 4 bases sitting between them. The germline V gene encodes CDR1 ENHRY and CDR2 SYGVKD. CDR3 coding DNA: TGTGCCATCAGTGAGTCGCAGTACGAGCAGTACTTC. Translating it yields CAISESQYEQYF.

The chain's CDR3 is CASSLEGSGTEAFF. The CDR3 bases are TGTGCCAGCAGCCTAGAGGGTAGCGGCACTGAAGCTTTCTTT. The rearrangement uses TRBV7-9 and TRBJ1-1; D not resolved. V was clipped by 5 bases and J by 4 bases, with 14 bases between them. The CDR3 has 14 residues. Germline lookup yields CDR1 SEHNR and CDR2 FQNEAQ (reference sequence).

CDR3 bases: TGTGCCAGCACCCCCGCGGGACTGGGGAAGTCTGGCTACACCTTC. It translates to CASTPAGLGKSGYTF. The chain is built from TRBV7-9 and TRBJ1-2, with D possibly matching TRBD1 (5 bases). V lost 7 bases and J 7 bases, leaving 22 bases between the germline ends. Germline assignment: CDR1 SEHNR and CDR2 FQNEAQ (reference sequence). This CDR3 is 15 amino acids long.

This chain connects TRBV18 to TRBJ2-6; D gene uncertain. This CDR3 comprises 14 residues. The germline V gene has CDR1 KGHSH and CDR2 LQKENI. Trimming stripped 3 bases from V and 2 bases from J, with 5 bases between. The CDR3 DNA is TGTGCCAGCTCACCCGTTCCTGGGGCCAACGTCCTGACTTTC. Protein sequence: CASSPVPGANVLTF.

This clone has just one count. The gene calls are TRBV27 and TRBJ1-2; 7 bases line up with TRBD1. Per the germline V gene, CDR1 is MNHEY and CDR2 is SMNVEV (reference sequence). This CDR3 has 14 amino acids. J was trimmed by 7 bases and V by 2 bases; bases with no gene match: 7. The CDR3 nucleotides read TGTGCCAGCAGTTTACTCTTCACAGGGGCTGGCTACACCTTC. This sequence encodes CASSLLFTGAGYTF.

V and J are TRBV3-1 (or the pseudogene TRBV3-2) and TRBJ2-3, with 12 bases lining up with TRBD2. With V trimmed by 0 bases and J by 4 bases, 8 bases remained unmatched. Germline V CDR1 and CDR2: LGHDT, YNNKEL (reference sequence). The CDR3 contains 18 residues. DNA for the CDR3: TGTGCCAGCAGCCAAGATCTAGCGGGGGGGCCCTTGGCAGATACGCAGTATTTT. It codes for CASSQDLAGGPLADTQYF.

The rearrangement uses TRBV24-1 and TRBJ1-5; no reliable D call. V was pared by 5 bases and J by 4 bases, with 14 bases between. The CDR3 covers 15 residues. Germline V gives CDR1 KGHDR, CDR2 SFDVKD. CDR3 amino acids: CATSAAFGNNQPQHF. DNA of the CDR3: TGTGCCACCAGTGCCGCGTTTGGTAATAATCAGCCCCAGCATTTT.

This clone showed up just once. The rearrangement links TRBV19 to TRBJ2-1; 9 nucleotides align to TRBD2. CDR3 length: 14 amino acids. Unmatched junction bases numbered 3, after V lost 5 bases and J lost 4 bases. Germline loops: CDR1 LNHDA, CDR2 SQIVND (reference sequence). CDR3 in amino acids: CASSGGGDYNEQFF. In nucleotides, the CDR3 is TGTGCCAGTAGTGGCGGGGGGGATTACAATGAGCAGTTCTTC.

The chain has TRBV7-2 and TRBJ1-3; no reliable D call. Between the trimmed V and J ends, which lost 5 bases and 0 bases, there was a span of 8 bases. Looked up from germline, CDR1 is SGHTA and CDR2 is FQGNSA. This CDR3 has 14 amino acids. The CDR3 loop reads CASSPVASGNTIYF. In DNA form, the CDR3 reads TGTGCCAGCAGCCCCGTGGCCTCTGGAAACACCATATATTTT.

The chain carries TRBV19 and TRBJ1-1; 7 bases fit TRBD1. CDR3 length equals 13 residues. Losses at the gene ends were 6 bases for V and 0 bases for J; bases not matched to a gene: 1. The germline V gene has CDR1 LNHDA and CDR2 SQIVND (reference sequence). The CDR3 bases are TGTGCCAGTAGCGGACAGGTGAACACTGAAGCTTTCTTT. Amino acids: CASSGQVNTEAFF.

V usage is TRBV30 and J usage is TRBJ2-2; 12 nucleotides align to TRBD2. V trimming: 0 bases; J trimming: 3 bases; junction bases outside the gene matches: 14. Germline assignment: CDR1 GTSNPN and CDR2 SVGIG (reference sequence). This CDR3 has 20 amino acids. The CDR3 region is CAWSVLSYRTSGEDTGELFF. The CDR3 DNA sequence: TGTGCCTGGAGTGTACTTTCTTATAGGACTAGCGGGGAGGACACCGGGGAGCTGTTTTTT.

This chain uses TRBV3-1 (or the pseudogene TRBV3-2) with TRBJ1-3, with D maybe TRBD1 (5 bases). Deletions cut 0 bases from V and 0 bases from J, with 15 bases between. This CDR3 contains 18 residues. CDR1 is LGHDT, CDR2 YNNKEL, per germline (reference sequence). The CDR3 reads CASSQDRGRANSGNTIYF. Written as DNA, the CDR3 is TGTGCCAGCAGCCAAGATAGGGGCAGGGCGAACTCTGGAAACACCATATATTTT.